These 25 T cell receptor beta chains share one sample of origin, sequenced in a study of blood T cell repertoires in COVID-19. Libraries were prepared by immunoSEQ multiplex PCR; TCRdb keeps only in-frame clonotypes and omits some of them. The table lists 45,000 to 70,000 clones, around 79% of them singletons. Sequencing input: peripheral blood. The source is a woman between 50 and 59 years old with active or convalescent COVID-19.

The chain uses TRBV7-2 and TRBJ2-7; tentatively, D is TRBD1 (6 bases). The V end lost 2 bases, the J end lost 3 bases, and 11 bases lay between the germline ends. Germline V gives CDR1 SGHTA, CDR2 FQGNSA. This CDR3 is built from 14 residues. The CDR3 sequence is CASSLSHRDYEQYF. Here the CDR3 DNA reads TGTGCCAGCAGCTTAAGTCACAGGGACTACGAGCAGTACTTC.

Notes on this clone: Mismatch with germline at one junction end may stem from a read error. The chain links TRBV10-3 to TRBJ2-1, with D perhaps TRBD2 (6 bases). Germline V gene data show CDR1 as ENHRY and CDR2 as SYGVKD. This CDR3 has 13 amino acids. The CDR3 loop reads CAIRRDSDNEQFF. The CDR3 nucleotides are TGTGCCATCAGGAGGGACTCCGACAATGAGCAGTTCTTC.

The chain links TRBV9 to TRBJ2-1, with 10 bases aligning to TRBD2. Per the germline V gene, CDR1 is SGDLS and CDR2 is YYNGEE. Trimming took 0 bases from V and 10 from J; bases not matched to a gene: 4. The CDR3 has 14 residues. The DNA of the CDR3 is TGTGCCAGCAGCGTAGCTAGCGGGAGATGGGAGCAGTTCTTC. Its protein product is CASSVASGRWEQFF.

The chain has TRBV6-5 and TRBJ2-1; TRBD2 matches at 8 bases. V was clipped by 8 bases and J by 7 bases; unmatched bases: 7. The germline gives CDR1 MNHEY, CDR2 SVGAGI. The CDR3 has 13 amino acids. The CDR3, as DNA: TGTGCCAGCGGGCGGAGCGGGGGAAATGAGCAGTTCTTC. It specifies CASGRSGGNEQFF.

This chain connects TRBV2 to TRBJ2-5; D is possibly TRBD2 (5 bases). Germline CDR1 reads SNHLY; CDR2 reads FYNNEI. Trimming took 1 base from V and 8 from J, leaving 8 bases between them. CDR3 size: 12 residues. In DNA, the CDR3 is TGTGCCAGCAGTGAAGGGGCGGGTACCCAGTACTTC. Residues: CASSEGAGTQYF.

The chain links TRBV2 to TRBJ2-1, with D tentatively TRBD2 (6 bases). Trimming cost V 6 bases and J 14 bases, with 17 bases left between them. The CDR3 spans 12 residues. Germline CDR1 and CDR2: SNHLY and FYNNEI. The CDR3 is CASRETIGREFF. The DNA of the CDR3 is TGTGCCAGCAGGGAGACTATCGGGAGAGAGTTCTTC.

The chain couples TRBV28 to TRBJ2-7, with TRBD2 as a possible D gene (5 bases). Trimming left V 2 bases short and J 0 bases short, with 17 bases between. CDR3 size: 17 residues. In germline, CDR1 is MDHEN, CDR2 SYDVKM. In nucleotides, the CDR3 is TGTGCCAGCAGTTTAGCCCTGGGAGCGGTGAGCTCCTACGAGCAGTACTTC. Its translation is CASSLALGAVSSYEQYF.

The rearrangement links TRBV5-1 to TRBJ1-1; 9 bases align to TRBD1. Germline V CDR1 and CDR2: SGHRS, YFSETQ. This CDR3 has 13 residues. V was clipped by 3 bases and J by 7 bases; unmatched bases: 4. CDR3 amino acids: CASSWTGVGEAFF. CDR3 in DNA: TGCGCCAGCAGCTGGACAGGGGTAGGTGAAGCTTTCTTT.

V usage is TRBV19 and J usage is TRBJ1-2; D remains unclear. Trimming removed 4 bases at V and 4 bases at J, with 16 bases between. Germline V gives CDR1 LNHDA, CDR2 SQIVND (reference sequence). The CDR3 contains 15 residues. In nucleotides, the CDR3 is TGTGCCAGTAGTAAAGGAGAAGTTAATTCCTATGGCTACACCTTC. Translation gives CASSKGEVNSYGYTF. Full variable domain (missing parts from reference TRBV19 and TRBJ1-2): DGGITQSPKYLFRKEGQNVTLSCEQNLNHDAMYWYRQDPGQGLRLIYYSQIVNDFQKGDIAEGYSVSREKKESFPLTVTSAQKNPTAFYLCASSKGEVNSYGYTFGSGTRLTVV.

This clone was counted ten times or more. This chain joins TRBV7-9 and TRBJ1-6, with no clear D. CDR1 SEHNR and CDR2 FQNEAQ come from the germline V gene (reference sequence). The V end lost 1 base, the J end lost 8 bases, and 12 bases lay between the germline ends. The length of the CDR3 is 15 residues. CDR3 coding DNA: TGTGCCAGCAGCTTAGGCGGTCGCCCTCATTCACCCCTCCACTTT. Translated: CASSLGGRPHSPLHF.

This clone has only a few counts. The J gene is TRBJ2-5, the V gene TRBV18; TRBD1 might be the D (6 bases). This CDR3 region has 14 residues. The germline CDR1 and CDR2 sequences are KGHSH and LQKENI. The ends were cut back, 3 bases at V and 2 bases at J, with 10 bases in the middle. The chain's CDR3 is CASSPQGLQETQYF. The CDR3 DNA sequence: TGTGCCAGCTCACCCCAGGGGTTACAAGAGACCCAGTACTTC.

The chain links TRBV19 to TRBJ2-7; 9 bases are a match to TRBD2. Germline V gene lookup returns CDR1 LNHDA and CDR2 SQIVND (reference sequence). V shed 6 bases, J shed 0 bases, and the junction held 6 bases outside the gene matches. The CDR3 runs to 15 residues. CDR3 amino acids: CASRPGTSTSYEQYF. CDR3 nucleotides: TGTGCCAGTAGGCCCGGGACTAGCACCTCCTACGAGCAGTACTTC.

This clone was counted between two and nine times. The chain links TRBV27 to TRBJ2-7; perhaps TRBD2 as D (6 bases). V dropped 3 bases and J dropped 9 bases, with 12 bases sitting between them. This CDR3 spans 12 amino acids. Germline loops: CDR1 MNHEY, CDR2 SMNVEV (reference sequence). The CDR3 here is CASSLGGGVQYF. The CDR3 DNA is TGTGCCAGCAGTTTGGGAGGAGGCGTGCAGTACTTC.

The gene calls are TRBV3-1 (or the pseudogene TRBV3-2) and TRBJ2-7; no clear D gene. With 1 base removed from V and 0 bases from J, the gap between germline ends came to 10 bases. The CDR3 runs 15 residues. Germline V gene lookup returns CDR1 LGHDT and CDR2 YNNKEL (reference sequence). The CDR3 is CASSQGRVSSYEQYF. The CDR3 region has the DNA TGTGCCAGCAGCCAAGGCCGGGTGAGCTCCTACGAGCAGTACTTC.

The J gene is TRBJ2-1, the V gene TRBV5-1, with D possibly TRBD2 on 5 matching bases. The CDR3 has 16 residues. Germline CDR1 is SGHRS and CDR2 is YFSETQ. V lost 5 bases and J lost 1, with 16 bases in between. CDR3 sequence: CASRSIRGKSYNEQFF. The CDR3 DNA reads TGCGCCAGCAGATCCATTCGGGGTAAGTCCTACAATGAGCAGTTCTTC. The full variable domain, completed using reference TRBV5-1 and TRBJ2-1, is KAGVTQTPRYLIKTRGQQVTLSCSPISGHRSVSWYQQTPGQGLQFLFEYFSETQRNKGNFPGRFSGRQFSNSRSEMNVSTLELGDSALYLCASRSIRGKSYNEQFFGPGTRLTVL.

The chain couples TRBV6-5 to TRBJ2-5; TRBD2 matches 7 bases. Germline loops: CDR1 MNHEY, CDR2 SVGAGI. The CDR3 sequence is 13 residues long. V dropped 10 bases and J dropped 4; count of bases not matched to a gene: 9. The CDR3 nucleotides are TGTGCCACCCACCCGGGCGGGGGAGAGACCCAGTACTTC. Translating gives CATHPGGGETQYF.

The chain is built from TRBV6-5 and TRBJ1-4; 7 nucleotides agree with TRBD1. The CDR3 runs to 15 residues. V trimming: 4 bases; J trimming: 8 bases; junction bases outside the gene matches: 10. CDR1 MNHEY and CDR2 SVGAGI come from the germline V gene. CDR3 sequence (DNA): TGTGCCAGCAGTTTAGGACAGGAGGTAGAGGAAAAACTGTTTTTT. The encoded protein is CASSLGQEVEEKLFF.

The chain links TRBV6-6 to TRBJ1-5; 9 bases are shared with TRBD1. Trimming at V came to 6 bases and at J to 4 bases, leaving 10 bases not matched to a gene. Germline V lookup: CDR1 MNHNY, CDR2 SVGAGI (reference sequence). The CDR3 is made up of 16 amino acids. The CDR3 loop is CASSRNPGTGNQPQHF. The CDR3 DNA is TGTGCCAGCAGCCGCAACCCCGGGACAGGGAATCAGCCCCAGCATTTT.

The gene calls are TRBV5-1 and TRBJ1-2; D unresolved. The CDR3 spans 13 residues. V was cut by 3 bases and J by 1 base, with 7 bases left in between. Germline loops: CDR1 SGHRS, CDR2 YFSETQ. The CDR3 nucleotides read TGCGCCAGCAGCTGGGCCCTTAACTATGGCTACACCTTC. It codes for CASSWALNYGYTF.

This clone was recorded only once. V gene TRBV27 combines with J gene TRBJ2-1; TRBD2 matches 11 bases. The CDR3 runs to 16 residues. Germline CDR1 reads MNHEY; CDR2 reads SMNVEV (reference sequence). V was pared by 5 bases and J by 4 bases, with 7 bases of the junction left unmatched. DNA for the CDR3: TGTGCCAGCAGTCCGTTGGGACTAGCGGTTTACAATGAGCAGTTCTTC. Translated: CASSPLGLAVYNEQFF.

The rearrangement joins TRBV5-6 to TRBJ2-3, with TRBD2 as a possible D gene (6 bases). Germline-derived CDR1 and CDR2 are SGHDT and YYEEEE. The CDR3 contains 16 residues. Trimming left V 0 bases short and J 1 base short, with 12 bases between. The DNA for the CDR3 is TGTGCCAGCAGCTTGGCGGGCGGGAAGGGCACAGATACGCAGTATTTT. Its translation is CASSLAGGKGTDTQYF.

This clone appeared once. The chain couples TRBV3-1 (or the pseudogene TRBV3-2) to TRBJ2-1; 8 nucleotides align to TRBD2. This CDR3 is built from 15 residues. Trimming at V came to 7 bases and at J to 3 bases, leaving 8 bases not matched to a gene. Germline V gives CDR1 LGHDT, CDR2 YNNKEL (reference sequence). CDR3 nucleotides: TGTGCCAGCACAGCGGGAGTCGGGGACTACAATGAGCAGTTCTTC. As protein: CASTAGVGDYNEQFF.

This clone was observed once. The J gene is TRBJ2-7, the V gene TRBV27; tentatively, D is TRBD1 (5 bases). Looked up from germline, CDR1 is MNHEY and CDR2 is SMNVEV (reference sequence). This CDR3 spans 13 amino acids. The V end lost 5 bases, the J end lost 1 base, and 9 bases lay between the germline ends. CDR3 in amino acids: CASSPRQSYEQYF. As DNA, the CDR3 is TGTGCCAGCAGTCCAAGACAGTCCTACGAGCAGTACTTC.

J is TRBJ2-7 and V is TRBV28; the D gene is possibly TRBD2 (5 bases). The V gene's germline CDR1 is MDHEN and CDR2 SYDVKM. The CDR3 runs to 14 residues. Trimming stripped 6 bases from V and 4 bases from J, with 16 bases between. DNA of the CDR3: TGTGCCAGCAGCGGACTGGTTGTGGGGTACGAGCAGTACTTC. Its protein is CASSGLVVGYEQYF.

The gene calls are TRBV4-2 and TRBJ2-5; TRBD2 matches at 8 bases. The V gene end was trimmed by 3 bases and the J gene end by 1 base; junction bases not matched to a gene: 4. CDR1 is LGHNA, CDR2 YNFKEQ, per germline. CDR3 length: 15 amino acids. CDR3: CASSQYLAGQETQYF. CDR3 nucleotides: TGTGCCAGCAGCCAGTATCTAGCGGGCCAAGAGACCCAGTACTTC.